This T cell receptor (beta chain) stems from a study of T cell changes during pregnancy in multiple sclerosis. Germline assignment: CDR1 SGHVS and CDR2 FNYEAQ. CDR3 length: 15 residues. The V segment lost 4 bases and the J segment 10 bases; nucleotides outside the gene matches: 7. The repertoire was sequenced with immunoSEQ multiplex PCR; TCRdb's copy has only in-frame clones and lacks some. The data show 25,000 to 35,000 clones, around 90% seen once. This clonotype was sampled from a female donor in good health, enrolled as a control in a pregnancy study. The sample was CD4+ T cells from peripheral blood mononuclear cells, taken in the third trimester of pregnancy. The V gene is TRBV7-6, the J gene TRBJ2-1; 13 nucleotides match TRBD2. Here the CDR3 DNA reads TGTGCCAGCAGCTCACAGCCGGGACTAGCGGGGGAGCAGTTCTTC. Translating it yields CASSSQPGLAGEQFF. The full variable domain, completed using reference TRBV7-6 and TRBJ2-1, is GAGVSQSPRYKVTKRGQDVALRCDPISGHVSLYWYRQALGQGPEFLTYFNYEAQQDKSGLPNDRFSAERPEGSISTLTIQRTEQRDSAMYRCASSSQPGLAGEQFFGPGTRLTVL.